These T cell receptor beta chains were read from a single sample in a study of cytomegalovirus exposure and HLA in healthy donors. TCRdb keeps only in-frame clones here, not all; method: immunoSEQ multiplex PCR. The sample contains 95,000 to 100,000 clones, under 80% of which appear only once. The sequencing sample was made of PBMCs. Source of these receptors: a man aged 35 to 55 in good health and CMV-seronegative. Each CDR3 is given with its conserved first and last residue. Fields, in order: J gene, D gene, V gene, clone size, CDR3 DNA, CDR3 protein. A D gene is named only where the DNA matches it firmly. Clone size is shown for a subset of rows, as once, few, many or a class of expanded clone.

>TRBJ2-3|TRBD1|TRBV7-2|NA
TGTGCCAGCAGCCAAGAGGGGGCGTTTGCAGATACGCAGTATTTT
CASSQEGAFADTQYF
>TRBJ2-5|NA|TRBV6-1|NA
TGTGCCAGCACCAACGAGGTTGAGACCCAGTACTTC
CASTNEVETQYF
>TRBJ2-5|NA|TRBV10-2|NA
TGCGCCAGCAGTGAGACCAGGGGAGAGACCCAGTACTTC
CASSETRGETQYF
>TRBJ2-5|NA|TRBV9|NA
TGTGCCAGCAGCGTAGGGAGGGAAGAGACCCAGTACTTC
CASSVGREETQYF
>TRBJ1-2|NA|TRBV6-1|NA
TGTGCCAGCAGTGAGAGGTTAGGGGGTACCTATGGCTACACCTTC
CASSERLGGTYGYTF
>TRBJ2-3|NA|TRBV12-5|NA
TGTGCTAGTGGAACTAGCACAGATACGCAGTATTTT
CASGTSTDTQYF
>TRBJ2-3|NA|TRBV27|NA
TGTGCCAGCAGTGGGGGGTTTTGGGGACTGAACTCAGATACGCAGTATTTT
CASSGGFWGLNSDTQYF
>TRBJ2-2|TRBD1|TRBV6-6|NA
TGTGCCAGCACCCGGGACAGGGGAAACACCGGGGAGCTGTTTTTT
CASTRDRGNTGELFF
>TRBJ2-4|TRBD1|TRBV14|NA
TGTGCCAGCAGCCTCCATAACAGGGGGACCAAAAACATTCAGTACTTC
CASSLHNRGTKNIQYF
>TRBJ1-2|NA|TRBV7-6|NA
TGTGCCAGCAGCTTATTGGCAGAAAACTATGGCTACACCTTC
CASSLLAENYGYTF
>TRBJ2-5|NA|TRBV29-1|NA
TGCAGCGTCAGAAGGGGGAGCGAAGAGACCCAGTACTTC
CSVRRGSEETQYF
>TRBJ1-1|NA|TRBV10-3|NA
TGTGCCATCAGTGAAACGGTGAACACTGAAGCTTTCTTT
CAISETVNTEAFF
>TRBJ1-5|TRBD1|TRBV10-3|NA
TGTGCCATCAGTGAACGGCAGGGGGCGCCGAACAATCAGCCCCAGCATTTT
CAISERQGAPNNQPQHF
>TRBJ2-7|TRBD1|TRBV11-2|NA
TGTGCCAGCAGCTTTGGACAGGGGGTCTACGAGCAGTACTTC
CASSFGQGVYEQYF
>TRBJ2-5|NA|TRBV5-1|NA
TGCGCCAGCAGCTTGGTCGGGGTGGGGGAGACCCAGTACTTC
CASSLVGVGETQYF
>TRBJ1-2|NA|TRBV30|NA
TGTGCCTGGAGGGGGACTGCCGGTGGCTACACCTTC
CAWRGTAGGYTF
>TRBJ1-2|NA|TRBV6-4|few
TGTGCCAGCAGTCCTGACAGTCGCTATGGCTACACCTTC
CASSPDSRYGYTF
>TRBJ1-2|NA|TRBV6-6|NA
TGTGCCAGCAGTCCACCAGGGGCCCTAGTTTATGGCTACACCTTC
CASSPPGALVYGYTF
>TRBJ2-7|TRBD1|TRBV7-8|NA
TGTGCCAGCAGCTTCGCAGGGGGCTCCTACGAGCAGTACTTC
CASSFAGGSYEQYF
>TRBJ1-1|NA|TRBV6-4|NA
TGTGCCAGCGGGGCGGGGACGGGCGGACGGAGCACTGAAGCTTTCTTT
CASGAGTGGRSTEAFF
>TRBJ1-1|TRBD1|TRBV4-3|once
TGCGCCAGCAGCACGACAGGGGCCACTGAAGCTTTCTTT
CASSTTGATEAFF
>TRBJ1-6|NA|TRBV30|NA
TGTGCCTGGAGTGTTGGACTCCCCAGCCATTCACCCCTCCACTTT
CAWSVGLPSHSPLHF
>TRBJ1-1|NA|TRBV4-3|NA
TGCGCCAGCAGCCAACTCAGGGAGGGGGGCACTGAAGCTTTCTTT
CASSQLREGGTEAFF
>TRBJ1-3|NA|TRBV5-4|few
TGTGCCAGCAGCTTGGGACAGACCTCTGGAAACACCATATATTTT
CASSLGQTSGNTIYF